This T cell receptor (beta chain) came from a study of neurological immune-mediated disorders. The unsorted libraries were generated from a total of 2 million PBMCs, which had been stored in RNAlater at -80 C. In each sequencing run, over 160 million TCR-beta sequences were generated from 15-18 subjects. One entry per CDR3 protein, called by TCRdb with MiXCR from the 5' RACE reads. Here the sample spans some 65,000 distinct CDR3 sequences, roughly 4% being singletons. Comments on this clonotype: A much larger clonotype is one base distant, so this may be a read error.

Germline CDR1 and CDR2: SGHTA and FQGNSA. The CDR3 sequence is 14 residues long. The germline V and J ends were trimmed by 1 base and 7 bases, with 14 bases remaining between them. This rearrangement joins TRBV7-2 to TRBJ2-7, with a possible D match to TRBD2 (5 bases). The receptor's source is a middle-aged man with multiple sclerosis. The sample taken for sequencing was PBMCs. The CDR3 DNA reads TGTGCCAGCAGCTTAGTAGGGAGAACGAAAGAGCAGTACTTC. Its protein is CASSLVGRTKEQYF.